Listed below are T cell receptor beta chains from one sample, sequenced in a study of blood T cell repertoires in COVID-19. Assay: immunoSEQ multiplex PCR; the TCRdb copy retains only in-frame clones and omits some. The sample has nearly 200,000 clones; about 80% are singletons. Sequenced sample: peripheral blood. The receptors stem from a human donor with acute or convalescent COVID-19. The donor label of this sample is uncertain. CDR3s include the opening cysteine and the closing phenylalanine or tryptophan. Fields, in order: J gene, V gene, CDR3 protein.

TRBJ1-6 | TRBV7-9 | CASSLGTAFNSPLHF
TRBJ2-7 | TRBV9 | CASSVATGSGEQYF
TRBJ2-7 | TRBV6-5 | CAAKTSGSGEQYF
TRBJ2-2 | TRBV5-4 | CASSQGLAGSGTGELFF
TRBJ1-3 | TRBV7-3 | CASSLLAPGTGAGNTIYF
TRBJ1-5 | TRBV7-2 | CASSLRAGGDHGPQHF
TRBJ1-6 | TRBV12-3/TRBV12-4 | CASSSTGDRALHF
TRBJ2-3 | TRBV9 | CASSPRTDNTDTQYF
TRBJ1-1 | TRBV18 | CASSPAQNTEAFF
TRBJ1-2 | TRBV5-6 | CASSLIRGAKANYGYTF
TRBJ1-1 | TRBV6-5 | CASSQSGGNEAFF
TRBJ2-3 | TRBV6-1 | CASSEVGASTDTQYF
TRBJ2-3 | TRBV6-6 | CASRQPGSADTQYF
TRBJ1-1 | TRBV2 | CASKDRRKAFF
TRBJ1-2 | TRBV5-1 | CASTNYDRGNYGYTF
TRBJ2-7 | TRBV6-4 | CASKGTSGSSPYEQYF
TRBJ1-2 | TRBV2 | CASSDGPGNYGYTF
TRBJ1-3 | TRBV30 | CAWSDRSSGNTIYF
TRBJ2-2 | TRBV3-1/TRBV3-2 | CASSQRTGSNTGELFF
TRBJ2-3 | TRBV18 | CASSPRDGLTDTQYF
TRBJ1-1 | TRBV11-1 | CASTPNRDPEAFF
TRBJ2-1 | TRBV6-5 | CASSNLAGGYNEQFF
TRBJ1-5 | TRBV7-3 | CASSSTGRSNQPQHF
TRBJ1-4 | TRBV7-8 | CASSRQGARGEKLFF
TRBJ1-2 | TRBV2 | CASSYTGGVYGYTF
TRBJ2-1 | TRBV7-9 | CASSPSAVIEQFF
TRBJ1-4 | TRBV7-6 | CASSSGNSEKLFF
TRBJ2-7 | TRBV28 | CASSLGGAREQYF
TRBJ1-5 | TRBV3-1/TRBV3-2 | CASSHGQGVSNQPQHF